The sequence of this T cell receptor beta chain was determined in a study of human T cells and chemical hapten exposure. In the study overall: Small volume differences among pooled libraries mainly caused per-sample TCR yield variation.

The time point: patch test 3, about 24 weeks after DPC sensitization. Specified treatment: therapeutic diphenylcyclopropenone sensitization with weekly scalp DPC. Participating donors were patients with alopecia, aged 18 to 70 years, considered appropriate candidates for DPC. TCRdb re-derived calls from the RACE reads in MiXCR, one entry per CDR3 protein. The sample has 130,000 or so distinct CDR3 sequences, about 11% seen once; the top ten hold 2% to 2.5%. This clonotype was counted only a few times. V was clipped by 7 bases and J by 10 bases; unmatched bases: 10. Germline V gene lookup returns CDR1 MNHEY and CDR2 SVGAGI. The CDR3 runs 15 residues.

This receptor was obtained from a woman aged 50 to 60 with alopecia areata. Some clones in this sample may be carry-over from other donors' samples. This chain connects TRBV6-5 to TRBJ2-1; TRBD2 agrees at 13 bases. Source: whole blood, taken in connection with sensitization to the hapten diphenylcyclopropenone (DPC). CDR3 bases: TGTGCCAGCAACCTAATTGGACTAGCGGGAGAGGAGCAGTTCTTC. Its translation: CASNLIGLAGEEQFF.